This TCR beta chain derives from a study of low-dose radiotherapy and immunotherapy resistance in tumors. Study as a whole: Intravenous ipilimumab 1 mg/kg every six weeks was given with nivolumab 240 mg every two weeks.

Gene-specific TRAV and TRBV primers were used for first-strand cDNA, covering alpha and beta chains. TCR amplification used roughly 20 PCR cycles, a constant-region primer and a V-primer adapter. MiXCR, run by TCRdb on the reads, gives a single entry per CDR3 protein. Of approximately 84,000 distinct CDR3 sequences listed, roughly a sixth were seen once; the top ten hold roughly 3%. Note on this clonotype: The DNA is left out, because the CDR3 cannot be placed on it with certainty; the CDR3 is given as TCRdb lists it.

Time point of the sample: before trial treatment. The therapy administered to donors comprised nivolumab, ipilimumab, aspirin, low-dose cyclophosphamide and low-dose radiotherapy. Looked up from germline, CDR1 is SGHRS and CDR2 is YFSETQ. The CDR3 spans 22 amino acids, including both terminal residues. V gene TRBV5-1 combines with J gene TRBJ2-2; the table's TRBD1 call for D was not verified on the DNA. This clonotype was obtained from a male donor with prostate cancer. The sequencing used PBMCs, collected before treatment. This CDR3 reads CASSFGQGVLETTNTGELFFFF.